These 10 T cell receptor beta chains were all obtained from the same sample, sequenced in a study of blood T cell repertoires in COVID-19. The method was immunoSEQ multiplex PCR; TCRdb's version includes in-frame clones alone and lacks a portion of them. The data show tens of thousands of clones, with about nine tenths seen just once and approximately 20% held by the top ten. Input material: peripheral blood. The receptors come from a man in his 70s in a cohort sampled during active COVID-19.

J is TRBJ1-1 and V is TRBV2; 8 positions match TRBD1. The CDR3 runs 14 residues. CDR1 is SNHLY and CDR2 is FYNNEI in the germline V gene. With V trimmed by 6 bases and J by 0 bases, 3 bases remained unmatched. Here the CDR3 reads CASRSDRVNTEAFF. The DNA of the CDR3 is TGTGCCAGCAGATCGGACAGGGTGAACACTGAAGCTTTCTTT.

The chain combines TRBV18 with TRBJ2-1, with 7 bases fitting TRBD1. With V trimmed by 6 bases and J by 9 bases, 14 bases remained unmatched. This CDR3 region has 15 residues. Germline assignment: CDR1 KGHSH and CDR2 LQKENI. This CDR3 reads CASSANRGIQGEQFF. In nucleotides, the CDR3 is TGTGCCAGCTCGGCCAACAGGGGAATTCAAGGTGAGCAGTTCTTC.

CDR3 residues: CASSWGQQNIQYF. The CDR3 DNA is TGTGCCAGCAGTTGGGGACAGCAAAACATTCAGTACTTC. The rearrangement joins TRBV6-2 or TRBV6-3 to TRBJ2-4, with 7 positions matching TRBD1. The J segment lost 5 bases and the V segment lost 4 bases, leaving 2 bases of the junction unmatched. Germline V gene data show CDR1 as MNHEY and CDR2 as SVGEGT. The CDR3 spans 13 residues.

The chain is built from TRBV11-2 and TRBJ2-1; 10 bases fit TRBD2. V shed 5 bases, J shed 5 bases, and the junction held 12 bases outside the gene matches. The CDR3 length is 17 residues. Germline values: CDR1 SGHAT, CDR2 FQNNGV. The CDR3 region has the DNA TGTGCCAGCAGCCCCACCGGGCTAGCGGGAGTACACAATGAGCAGTTCTTC. Amino acid sequence: CASSPTGLAGVHNEQFF.

The chain carries TRBV7-2 and TRBJ2-5, with 7 bases that match TRBD2. CDR3 length: 17 residues. CDR1 and CDR2 from the germline V gene are SGHTA and FQGNSA. V was clipped by 2 bases and J by 7 bases; unmatched bases: 16. CDR3 DNA: TGTGCCAGCAGCTTATTTTTTTCTGGCGGGAGTTTGGGGACCCAGTACTTC. Translation: CASSLFFSGGSLGTQYF.

This chain links TRBV12-3 or TRBV12-4 with TRBJ2-1; the D is unclear. Trimming removed 4 bases at V and 12 bases at J, with 13 bases between. The CDR3 has 12 residues. CDR3 sequence: CASSSDSPGQFF. CDR3 bases: TGTGCCAGCAGTTCCGACTCCCCGGGGCAGTTCTTC.

This rearrangement joins TRBV6-5 to TRBJ2-7; 7 nucleotides agree with TRBD1. This CDR3 is 15 amino acids long. Trimming took 7 bases from V and 1 from J; bases not matched to a gene: 10. Germline CDR1 and CDR2: MNHEY and SVGAGI. The CDR3 DNA is TGTGCCAGCAAAACCGGGACAGCGTCTTCCTACGAGCAGTACTTC. It yields the protein CASKTGTASSYEQYF.

This chain links TRBV28 with TRBJ1-5, with D maybe TRBD1 (6 bases). Germline V gene sequence: CDR1 MDHEN, CDR2 SYDVKM. The CDR3 has 14 residues. The germline V and J ends were trimmed by 8 bases and 1 base, with 12 bases remaining between them. CDR3 amino acids: CASVGGTSNQPQHF. The CDR3 DNA reads TGTGCCAGCGTTGGGGGCACGAGCAATCAGCCCCAGCATTTT.

This chain uses TRBV2 with TRBJ2-1; 12 nucleotides match TRBD1. CDR1 and CDR2 from the germline V gene are SNHLY and FYNNEI. The CDR3 has 15 amino acids. With 4 bases clipped from V and 12 bases from J, the junction kept 10 bases outside the gene matches. The chain's CDR3 is CASSVEGTGGFGQFF. The CDR3 DNA reads TGTGCCAGCAGTGTGGAAGGGACAGGGGGCTTTGGGCAGTTCTTC. The variable domain in full, with the rest retrieved from reference TRBV2 and TRBJ2-1, is EPEVTQTPSHQVTQMGQEVILRCVPISNHLYFYWYRQILGQKVEFLVSFYNNEISEKSEIFDDQFSVERPDGSNFTLKIRSTKLEDSAMYFCASSVEGTGGFGQFFGPGTRLTVL.

The chain carries TRBV5-1 and TRBJ2-7; weak D call: TRBD1 (5 bases). Trimming took off 0 bases at V and 6 bases at J, with 13 bases between the two ends. This CDR3 spans 14 amino acids. Per germline, CDR1 SGHRS and CDR2 YFSETQ. This CDR3 is CASSLVAGSVEQYF. DNA of the CDR3: TGCGCCAGCAGCTTGGTGGCAGGGTCGGTCGAGCAGTACTTC.